The clone carrying this T cell receptor beta chain was counted ten times or more. Antigen unknown. This record comes from a study of spatial heterogeneity in lung cancer. Study at large: Sequences of the beta chain were consistently detected in greater numbers than alpha-chain sequences. Strong correlation linked TCR transcript counts in tumor regions to a T cell module score derived from matched bulk RNA-seq. As counted in raw reads, each unique TCR and UMI combination appeared more than ten times on average. The study, taken as a whole, reports: Intratumoral expanded alpha and beta TCR counts were found to track tumor mutation counts.

Indicated time point: sample taken at primary tumor resection. A total of some 70 untreated early-stage non-small cell lung cancer patients served as donors. Via MiXCR, TCRdb re-called the 5' RACE reads, giving one row per CDR3 protein. The sample has about 17,000 distinct CDR3 sequences; roughly 6.2% are singletons. V lost 3 bases to trimming and J lost 4 bases, with 7 bases between them. Germline V gene lookup returns CDR1 SGHAT and CDR2 FQNNGV. This CDR3 contains 13 residues. V gene TRBV11-2 combines with J gene TRBJ2-1, with D unresolved. The sample consisted of lung tumor tissue, taken at surgery. The receptor comes from a male donor with early-stage non-small cell lung cancer. The CDR3 spells CASSLALYNEQFF. The DNA of the CDR3 is TGTGCCAGCAGCTTGGCTCTTTACAATGAGCAGTTCTTC.